The 28 T cell receptor beta chains given below trace back to one sample, sequenced in a study of blood T cell repertoires in COVID-19. Libraries were prepared by immunoSEQ multiplex PCR; TCRdb keeps only in-frame clonotypes and omits some of them. The data contain over 200,000 clones, 75% to 85% of them singletons. Source material: peripheral blood. These receptors were obtained from a woman aged 25 to 39 with COVID-19, enrolled during active disease.

The genes are TRBV30 and TRBJ1-1; tentatively, D is TRBD1 (5 bases). Germline V gene sequence: CDR1 GTSNPN, CDR2 SVGIG (reference sequence). With 5 bases removed from V and 10 bases from J, the gap between germline ends came to 20 bases. The CDR3 is 13 amino acids. The CDR3, as DNA: TGTGCCTGGTCCCCTGTAGCGGGGGTAGGAGCTTTCTTT. Translating gives CAWSPVAGVGAFF. The variable domain in full, completed from reference TRBV30 and TRBJ1-1, reads SQTIHQWPATLVQPVGSPLSLECTVEGTSNPNLYWYRQAAGRGLQLLFYSVGIGQISSEVPQNLSASRPQDRQFILSSKKLLLSDSGFYLCAWSPVAGVGAFFGQGTRLTVV.

This rearrangement joins TRBV2 to TRBJ1-2, with 7 bases aligning to TRBD1. J gave up 7 bases and V 7 bases, and 12 bases lay outside the gene matches. The CDR3 covers 14 residues. Germline V gene sequence: CDR1 SNHLY, CDR2 FYNNEI. This CDR3 reads CASTGHWTGPGYTF. DNA for the CDR3: TGTGCCAGCACTGGACACTGGACAGGCCCTGGCTACACCTTC. The entire variable domain, with the rest obtained from reference TRBV2 and TRBJ1-2, is as follows: EPEVTQTPSHQVTQMGQEVILRCVPISNHLYFYWYRQILGQKVEFLVSFYNNEISEKSEIFDDQFSVERPDGSNFTLKIRSTKLEDSAMYFCASTGHWTGPGYTFGSGTRLTVV.

The chain uses TRBV6-2 or TRBV6-3 and TRBJ2-7; no clear D. Trimming took off 1 base at V and 3 bases at J, with 4 bases between the two ends. Per germline, CDR1 MNHEY and CDR2 SVGEGT. There are 12 residues in the CDR3. The DNA of the CDR3 is TGTGCCAGCAGTTACTATAGCTACGAGCAGTACTTC. This gives the protein CASSYYSYEQYF.

V and J are TRBV5-4 and TRBJ1-2; D may be TRBD1 (5 bases). V was clipped by 4 bases and J by 5 bases, with 12 bases between them. This CDR3 has 13 residues. The V gene's germline CDR1 is SGHNT and CDR2 YYREEE (reference sequence). CDR3 sequence reads: CASSLTAGYGYTF. The CDR3 DNA reads TGTGCCAGCAGCCTGACCGCAGGGTATGGCTACACCTTC.

The V call is TRBV9, the J call TRBJ2-3, with a tentative D call TRBD1 (5 bases). Germline values: CDR1 SGDLS, CDR2 YYNGEE. Trimming stripped 0 bases from V and 4 bases from J, with 15 bases between. CDR3 length: 16 amino acids. CDR3: CASSVGGREPPDTQYF. Here the CDR3 DNA reads TGTGCCAGCAGCGTAGGCGGCAGGGAACCCCCAGATACGCAGTATTTT.

This sequence joins TRBV5-1 and TRBJ2-1; TRBD2 matches 7 bases. With V trimmed by 1 base and J by 7 bases, 17 bases remained unmatched. The CDR3 length is 18 residues. The germline gives CDR1 SGHRS, CDR2 YFSETQ. The CDR3 region has the DNA TGCGCCAGCAGCTTGTTGAGCGGGATCTCCCCCAGTATAAATGAGCAGTTCTTC. It specifies CASSLLSGISPSINEQFF.

The chain employs TRBV30 and TRBJ1-1; 9 nucleotides line up with TRBD1. Germline V gene sequence: CDR1 GTSNPN, CDR2 SVGIG (reference sequence). With 5 bases clipped from V and 6 bases from J, the junction kept 4 bases outside the gene matches. This CDR3 contains 12 residues. CDR3 amino acids: CAWARTGAEAFF. The CDR3 region has the DNA TGTGCCTGGGCCCGGACAGGGGCTGAAGCTTTCTTT.

This clone was seen just once. The chain uses TRBV5-1 and TRBJ2-3; D uncertain. Germline V gene data show CDR1 as SGHRS and CDR2 as YFSETQ. CDR3 length equals 13 residues. The V end lost 1 base, the J end lost 1 base, and 4 bases lay between the germline ends. The CDR3 DNA reads as TGCGCCAGCAGCTTGATCGGCACAGATACGCAGTATTTT. Amino acid sequence: CASSLIGTDTQYF.

The chain employs TRBV28 and TRBJ1-5; 9 nucleotides match TRBD1. This CDR3 has 15 amino acids. Germline-derived CDR1 and CDR2 are MDHEN and SYDVKM. The trim removed 6 bases at V and 3 bases at J, leaving 6 bases unmatched. CDR3 amino acids: CASRVDRGLNQPQHF. DNA of the CDR3: TGTGCCAGCAGAGTGGACAGGGGACTCAATCAGCCCCAGCATTTT.

This clone appeared once. The chain joins TRBV11-2 to TRBJ1-1; no firm D call. There are 13 residues in the CDR3. Germline values: CDR1 SGHAT, CDR2 FQNNGV. V lost 7 bases and J lost 4, with 13 bases in between. Here the CDR3 DNA reads TGTGCCAGCAACAGAGGTCGGGGCACTGAAGCTTTCTTT. Translated, it gives CASNRGRGTEAFF.

This clone occurred a few times. The chain uses TRBV28 and TRBJ1-1; D not certain. The germline V gene has CDR1 MDHEN and CDR2 SYDVKM. Between the trimmed V and J ends, which lost 1 base and 5 bases, there was a span of 8 bases. The length of the CDR3 is 13 residues. The CDR3 bases are TGTGCCAGCAGTTTATTAGCCGGAACTGAAGCTTTCTTT. This sequence encodes CASSLLAGTEAFF.

The chain carries TRBV18 and TRBJ1-2, with D hard to call. Per the germline V gene, CDR1 is KGHSH and CDR2 is LQKENI. V was cut by 1 base and J by 2 bases, with 11 bases left in between. CDR3 length equals 15 residues. CDR3 sequence reads: CASSPRAALNYGYTF. CDR3 sequence (DNA): TGTGCCAGCTCACCACGGGCAGCCTTAAACTATGGCTACACCTTC.

This clone was picked up a small number of times. The chain's CDR3 is CATGGGVPEKLFF. The CDR3 DNA reads as TGTGCCACTGGCGGGGGGGTACCCGAAAAACTGTTTTTT. This sequence joins TRBV19 and TRBJ1-4, with D possibly being TRBD1 (5 bases). V was shortened by 10 bases and J by 8 bases, with 17 bases between the two germline ends. Germline V CDR1 and CDR2: LNHDA, SQIVND (reference sequence). CDR3 length: 13 amino acids.

The chain combines TRBV28 with TRBJ2-4; tentative D call: TRBD1 (6 bases). The ends were cut back, 3 bases at V and 2 bases at J, with 20 bases in the middle. CDR3 length: 18 amino acids. The V gene's germline CDR1 is MDHEN and CDR2 SYDVKM. The CDR3 nucleotides are TGTGCCAGCAGTTTGGGCGCTTGGGGGCGACATACCAAAAACATTCAGTACTTC. It yields the protein CASSLGAWGRHTKNIQYF.

The V and J genes are TRBV6-5 and TRBJ2-7; TRBD2 agrees at 11 bases. V lost 6 bases and J lost 6; bases outside the gene matches: 1. The CDR3 is 12 residues long. Per the germline V gene, CDR1 is MNHEY and CDR2 is SVGAGI. CDR3 in amino acids: CASSLAGGEQYF. Written as DNA, the CDR3 is TGTGCCAGCAGCCTAGCGGGGGGCGAGCAGTACTTC.

The chain uses TRBV9 and TRBJ2-3; 8 bases fit TRBD2. Germline loops: CDR1 SGDLS, CDR2 YYNGEE. The CDR3 is 17 residues long. Trimming cost V 4 bases and J 0 bases; bases outside gene matches: 10. The CDR3 is CASSLRGGGGSTDTQYF. The CDR3 bases are TGTGCCAGCAGCCTCCGCGGTGGCGGGGGGAGCACAGATACGCAGTATTTT.

The genes are TRBV28 and TRBJ1-2, with 8 bases identical to TRBD1. J lost 3 bases, V lost 9 bases, and 6 bases had no gene match. The germline V gene has CDR1 MDHEN and CDR2 SYDVKM. This CDR3 spans 13 amino acids. The CDR3 DNA follows: TGTGCCAGTCACGACAGGGGATACTATGGCTACACCTTC. Translated: CASHDRGYYGYTF.

The V gene is TRBV18, the J gene TRBJ2-2; 7 positions agree with TRBD1. This CDR3 region has 16 residues. The germline gives CDR1 KGHSH, CDR2 LQKENI. The V segment lost 3 bases and the J segment 0 bases; nucleotides outside the gene matches: 4. The CDR3 region is CASSPEDRTNTGELFF. The CDR3 DNA reads as TGTGCCAGCTCACCCGAGGACAGGACGAACACCGGGGAGCTGTTTTTT. Looking up the rest from reference TRBV18 and TRBJ2-2 gives the full variable domain: NAGVMQNPRHLVRRRGQEARLRCSPMKGHSHVYWYRQLPEEGLKFMVYLQKENIIDESGMPKERFSAEFPKEGPSILRIQQVVRGDSAAYFCASSPEDRTNTGELFFGEGSRLTVL.

The rearrangement uses TRBV18 and TRBJ2-7; 7 nucleotides line up with TRBD1. V gave up 2 bases and J gave up 4 bases; unmatched junction bases: 5. The CDR3 sequence is 14 residues long. Germline V CDR1 and CDR2: KGHSH, LQKENI. CDR3 protein: CASSPGTAQYEQYF. In DNA, the CDR3 is TGTGCCAGCTCACCAGGGACAGCCCAGTACGAGCAGTACTTC. Full variable domain (rest looked up from reference TRBV18 and TRBJ2-7): NAGVMQNPRHLVRRRGQEARLRCSPMKGHSHVYWYRQLPEEGLKFMVYLQKENIIDESGMPKERFSAEFPKEGPSILRIQQVVRGDSAAYFCASSPGTAQYEQYFGPGTRLTVT.

This clone was seen a few times. J is TRBJ2-1 and V is TRBV4-3, with D maybe TRBD2 (5 bases). Germline V CDR1 and CDR2: LGHNA, YSLEER. This CDR3 region has 16 residues. Trimming left V 1 base short and J 0 bases short, with 10 bases between. CDR3 bases: TGCGCCAGCAGCCAAGGAGGACTGCGCTCCTACAATGAGCAGTTCTTC. As protein: CASSQGGLRSYNEQFF.

On this clone: At the DNA level, this CDR3 is encoded by other sequences in the same sample as well. The genes are TRBV12-3 or TRBV12-4 and TRBJ1-5; no clear D gene. The CDR3 totals 13 residues. Trimming took off 2 bases at V and 4 bases at J, with 6 bases between the two ends. The DNA of the CDR3 is TGTGCCAGCAGTTTATCGGTTAATCAGCCCCAGCATTTT. Translation: CASSLSVNQPQHF.

This clone appeared once. The genes are TRBV6-2 or TRBV6-3 and TRBJ1-1; D is undetermined. This CDR3 is 15 amino acids long. Germline CDR1 is MNHEY and CDR2 is SVGEGT. The ends were cut back, 4 bases at V and 1 base at J, with 13 bases in the middle. The CDR3 loop is CASSSSRAGNTEAFF. In DNA form, the CDR3 reads TGTGCCAGCAGTTCGTCCCGGGCGGGGAACACTGAAGCTTTCTTT.

The chain couples TRBV30 to TRBJ2-5; the D is unclear. This CDR3 region has 13 residues. CDR1 and CDR2 from the germline V gene are GTSNPN and SVGIG (reference sequence). The V end was cut by 1 base, the J end by 5 bases, with 11 bases between. The CDR3 spells CAWSGTRQETQYF. The CDR3 region has the DNA TGTGCCTGGAGTGGTACGAGGCAGGAGACCCAGTACTTC.

The V call is TRBV20-1, the J call TRBJ2-1; possible D gene TRBD2, 5 bases. Germline CDR1 and CDR2: DFQATT and SNEGSKA (reference sequence). Trimming pared 3 bases from V and 2 bases from J, leaving 14 bases between. This CDR3 region has 15 residues. Written as DNA, the CDR3 is TGCAGTGCTAGTCCAGCGGCAAAGCCCTACAATGAGCAGTTCTTC. It encodes CSASPAAKPYNEQFF.

The chain has TRBV25-1 and TRBJ2-1; TRBD2 aligns across 7 bases. Germline V gene lookup returns CDR1 MGHDK and CDR2 SYGVNS. With 7 bases clipped from V and 9 bases from J, the junction kept 12 bases outside the gene matches. This CDR3 has 14 residues. In nucleotides, the CDR3 is TGTGCCAGCACGCCGGCGGGGGTTATGGGTGAGCAGTTCTTC. It is translated as CASTPAGVMGEQFF.

The rearrangement joins TRBV19 to TRBJ1-3; 10 bases are shared with TRBD1. This CDR3 has 14 residues. After removal of 9 bases from V and 7 bases from J, the junction contained 9 bases not matched to a gene. Germline lookup yields CDR1 LNHDA and CDR2 SQIVND (reference sequence). As DNA, the CDR3 is TGTGCCAGCGCCCGCCGGGACAGGGGTAACACCATATATTTT. Its translation: CASARRDRGNTIYF. The full variable domain, its missing parts supplied by reference TRBV19 and TRBJ1-3, is DGGITQSPKYLFRKEGQNVTLSCEQNLNHDAMYWYRQDPGQGLRLIYYSQIVNDFQKGDIAEGYSVSREKKESFPLTVTSAQKNPTAFYLCASARRDRGNTIYFGEGSWLTVV.

The V call is TRBV5-1, the J call TRBJ2-7; D might be TRBD1 (5 bases). Germline CDR1 reads SGHRS; CDR2 reads YFSETQ. Trimming pared 0 bases from V and 3 bases from J, leaving 10 bases between. This CDR3 has 14 residues. CDR3 residues: CASSLVAGNYEQYF. In nucleotides, the CDR3 is TGCGCCAGCAGCTTGGTGGCAGGGAACTACGAGCAGTACTTC.

The chain employs TRBV7-2 and TRBJ2-1, with 12 bases aligning to TRBD2. There are 16 residues in the CDR3. With V trimmed by 4 bases and J by 13 bases, 14 bases remained unmatched. The germline gives CDR1 SGHTA, CDR2 FQGNSA. CDR3 region: CASSSLGLAGGGGQFF. Written as DNA, the CDR3 is TGTGCCAGCAGCTCCCTGGGTCTAGCGGGAGGGGGCGGTCAGTTCTTC.